The 16 T cell receptor beta chains given below trace back to one sample, sequenced in a study of cytomegalovirus exposure and HLA in healthy donors. Both 60 Vbeta primers and 13 Jbeta primers went into the PCR. Sequencing used immunoSEQ multiplex PCR; TCRdb keeps in-frame clones, though not all of them. The sample has 160,000 or so clones; over 70% are singletons. Sequencing used PBMCs. Receptors were obtained from a man in his late teens or twenties in good health and CMV-seropositive.

V is TRBV5-1 and J is TRBJ1-3; D gene unclear. This CDR3 is 14 amino acids long. Germline CDR1 SGHRS, CDR2 YFSETQ. V lost 0 bases and J 3 bases, leaving 7 bases between the germline ends. CDR3 region: CASSLAENGNTIYF. The CDR3 DNA is TGCGCCAGCAGCTTGGCAGAAAATGGAAACACCATATATTTT. Looking up the rest from reference TRBV5-1 and TRBJ1-3 gives the full variable domain: KAGVTQTPRYLIKTRGQQVTLSCSPISGHRSVSWYQQTPGQGLQFLFEYFSETQRNKGNFPGRFSGRQFSNSRSEMNVSTLELGDSALYLCASSLAENGNTIYFGEGSWLTVV.

The genes are TRBV2 and TRBJ2-7; 8 positions match TRBD1. Unmatched junction bases numbered 8, after V lost 8 bases and J lost 2 bases. Germline CDR1 is SNHLY and CDR2 is FYNNEI. The CDR3 is 14 residues long. In DNA form, the CDR3 reads TGTGCCAGCGCCGACAGGGGATTCACCTACGAGCAGTACTTC. Translating gives CASADRGFTYEQYF.

The chain joins TRBV4-1 to TRBJ2-7, with 8 bases fitting TRBD2. V was clipped by 2 bases and J by 0 bases; unmatched bases: 9. The CDR3 is 17 residues long. Germline CDR1 reads MGHRA; CDR2 reads YSYEKL. CDR3 bases: TGCGCCAGCAGCCAAACTAGCGGAGGGTCGGGCTCCTACGAGCAGTACTTC. Translated: CASSQTSGGSGSYEQYF.

The chain is built from TRBV10-1 and TRBJ2-7; 7 nucleotides line up with TRBD1. The CDR3 is 13 residues long. The ends lost 6 bases at V and 3 bases at J; junction bases unmatched: 5. Germline assignment: CDR1 WNHNN and CDR2 SYGVQD (reference sequence). The CDR3 sequence: CASRRRDSYEQYF. The CDR3 DNA follows: TGCGCCAGCAGGCGCCGGGACAGCTACGAGCAGTACTTC.

In DNA, the CDR3 is TGTGCCAGCAGCGGGCGGACAGAAATTGGCAATCAGCCCCAGCATTTT. This encodes CASSGRTEIGNQPQHF. The V gene is TRBV7-9, the J gene TRBJ1-5; perhaps TRBD1 as D (6 bases). Between the trimmed V and J ends, which lost 5 bases and 2 bases, there was a span of 16 bases. The CDR3 contains 16 residues. The germline CDR1 and CDR2 sequences are SEHNR and FQNEAQ (reference sequence).

The chain is built from TRBV18 and TRBJ2-2, with 7 bases matching TRBD1. Trimming took 4 bases from V and 1 from J; bases not matched to a gene: 3. This CDR3 has 15 amino acids. Germline V gene lookup returns CDR1 KGHSH and CDR2 LQKENI. CDR3: CASSRGQENTGELFF. Here the CDR3 DNA reads TGTGCCAGCTCACGCGGACAGGAGAACACCGGGGAGCTGTTTTTT.

This sequence joins TRBV9 and TRBJ2-1; D unclear. V was pared by 2 bases and J by 1 base, with 13 bases between. Per germline, CDR1 SGDLS and CDR2 YYNGEE. The CDR3 spans 16 residues. The chain's CDR3 is CASSVFGSSSYNEQFF. The CDR3 DNA reads as TGTGCCAGCAGCGTTTTCGGGTCATCGTCCTACAATGAGCAGTTCTTC.

Only a few counts were recorded for this clone. This chain links TRBV10-3 with TRBJ2-7; D perhaps matches TRBD1 (5 bases). Per germline, CDR1 ENHRY and CDR2 SYGVKD. Trimming left V 7 bases short and J 6 bases short, with 16 bases between. The CDR3 is made up of 13 amino acids. This chain's CDR3 is CAIIDQPRGEQYF. The DNA for the CDR3 is TGTGCCATCATCGACCAACCAAGGGGCGAGCAGTACTTC.

The chain employs TRBV30 and TRBJ1-3, with D uncertain. The CDR3 contains 15 residues. Germline assignment: CDR1 GTSNPN and CDR2 SVGIG (reference sequence). The germline V and J ends were trimmed by 3 bases and 0 bases, with 12 bases remaining between them. The CDR3 nucleotides read TGTGCCTGGAGGCCTCTGGAGGGCTCTGGAAACACCATATATTTT. The encoded protein is CAWRPLEGSGNTIYF.

This sequence joins TRBV5-1 and TRBJ2-2; TRBD2 matches 8 bases. The CDR3 is 16 amino acids. The ends lost 2 bases at V and 1 base at J; junction bases unmatched: 4. The germline CDR1 and CDR2 sequences are SGHRS and YFSETQ. The CDR3 DNA is TGCGCCAGCAGCTTTATGAGCGGGGGGAACACCGGGGAGCTGTTTTTT. The encoded protein is CASSFMSGGNTGELFF.

The V and J genes are TRBV28 and TRBJ2-5; 8 nucleotides match TRBD2. CDR3 length: 16 amino acids. The germline V gene has CDR1 MDHEN and CDR2 SYDVKM. The V gene end was trimmed by 6 bases and the J gene end by 9 bases; junction bases not matched to a gene: 18. CDR3 DNA sequence: TGTGCCAGCAGCCCCTTCCCCGGCCTCCGGGGGGGATCCCAGTACTTC. This sequence encodes CASSPFPGLRGGSQYF.

This sequence joins TRBV15 and TRBJ2-1, with 7 nucleotides matching TRBD1. The CDR3 length is 15 residues. Germline V CDR1 and CDR2: LNHNV, YYDKDF (reference sequence). Losses at the gene ends were 2 bases for V and 3 bases for J; bases not matched to a gene: 4. The CDR3 region has the DNA TGTGCCACCAGCAGAAAAGGGGACAGCTACAATGAGCAGTTCTTC. Encoded protein: CATSRKGDSYNEQFF.

The chain recombines TRBV6-5 with TRBJ1-5; no firm D call. V gave up 6 bases and J gave up 7 bases, with 16 bases separating them. CDR1 is MNHEY and CDR2 is SVGAGI in the germline V gene. CDR3 size: 14 residues. CDR3 region: CASRTGNPGQPQHF. The CDR3 DNA is TGTGCCAGCAGGACCGGGAACCCCGGGCAGCCCCAGCATTTT.

V gene TRBV9 combines with J gene TRBJ2-5; tentative D call: TRBD2 (6 bases). The germline CDR1 and CDR2 sequences are SGDLS and YYNGEE. The CDR3 loop spans 15 amino acids. V lost 2 bases and J 4 bases, leaving 15 bases between the germline ends. This chain's CDR3 is CASSVGRTMLETQYF. The CDR3 DNA reads as TGTGCCAGCAGCGTGGGTAGGACTATGCTAGAGACCCAGTACTTC.

The gene calls are TRBV7-9 and TRBJ2-5; TRBD2 aligns across 10 bases. Trimming at V came to 5 bases and at J to 11 bases, leaving 17 bases not matched to a gene. Germline CDR1 reads SEHNR; CDR2 reads FQNEAQ (reference sequence). The CDR3 totals 16 residues. For the CDR3, the DNA is TGTGCCAGCAGCATCCCCATAGCGGGAGGAAGTCGGGAGCAGTACTTC. Translated, it gives CASSIPIAGGSREQYF.

V is TRBV4-1 and J is TRBJ2-7; TRBD1 matches 8 bases. The CDR3 loop spans 17 amino acids. Germline V CDR1 and CDR2: MGHRA, YSYEKL. Trimming cost V 0 bases and J 3 bases; bases outside gene matches: 10. CDR3 residues: CASSQDWAGGDFYEQYF. The CDR3, as DNA: TGCGCCAGCAGCCAAGATTGGGCAGGGGGCGATTTCTACGAGCAGTACTTC.